Given below is one T cell receptor (beta chain) in context. This clone was counted between two and nine times. What this receptor recognizes is not known. Per-base qualities were not stored, and no clone one base away is much larger. Including the terminal cysteine and phenylalanine, the CDR3 comprises 14 residues. Only CDR3 DNA is held: 42 bases, read in frame from base 1. In the germline V gene, CDR1 corresponds to SGHRS and CDR2 to YFSETQ. The junction carries 12 bases between V and J, which are trimmed by 0 bases and 5 bases respectively. The collaborating institutions used their own protocols to collect whole blood in K2EDTA tubes. Collaborator samples were shipped for TCRbeta analysis as frozen whole blood, isolated PBMCs, or DNA extracted from either sample type. The sample is drawn from a study of blood T cell repertoires in COVID-19 (dated by TCRdb to 2020 to 2021). For context, the study as a whole: Samples from collaborators originated in the United States, Italy and Spain and spanned both the acute and convalescent phases of COVID-19. A de-identified subject ID, COVID-19 status, age in years and sex were almost always included in the sample metadata. The repertoires were released in a freely available public database intended as a resource for research on the immune response to SARS-CoV-2. The material from the prospective study consisted of cDNA or gDNA derived from T cells, B-cell-depleted T cells, or PBMCs. Where available, HLA class I and class II types were obtained from metadata supplied by the sample provider rather than from assay-based typing. Subjects who had been exposed to COVID-19, were actively infected with it, or had recovered from it provided the deeply sampled blood TCRbeta repertoires that made up the dataset. The samples were drawn from two sources: the first 160 participants of the ongoing ImmuneRACE study, and 1,254 subjects contributed by 6 global collaborators.

TCRbeta CDR3 regions were amplified from genomic DNA by means of the immunoSEQ Assay, a bias-controlled multiplex PCR. The published analysis was carried out like this. The number of nucleated cells in each sample was estimated by amplification of reference gene primers within the assay. Sequence reads were collapsed and filtered to measure the absolute abundance of every unique TCRbeta CDR3 rearrangement. For each sample, productive Simpson clonality was calculated as the square root of Simpson's diversity index over productive rearrangements. TCRdb obtained this table from immuneACCESS and retained in-frame rearrangements with V and J assigned. These tables miss some clones; where compared with another copy, unresolved V genes account for less than half of the shortfall, and the remainder is unexplained. V, J and clone size are taken as reported in that table, and D and trimming were inferred from the DNA itself. This sample has approximately 130,000 clones in its table, and 80% to 90% of those were observed once. The ten top clones hold about 13% of the sample.

What the authors observed across the whole study: Clinical and demographic metadata were provided uncurated, with the amount varying by source and participant.

The clonotype comes from a human donor in a cohort sampled during active COVID-19. The rearrangement joined TRBV5-1 to TRBJ2-7; no D gene is confidently identified. The sample was peripheral blood. For the CDR3, the sequence is CASSLVVGTNEQYF. At the DNA level, the sequence is TGCGCCAGCAGCTTGGTAGTGGGTACTAACGAGCAGTACTTC.